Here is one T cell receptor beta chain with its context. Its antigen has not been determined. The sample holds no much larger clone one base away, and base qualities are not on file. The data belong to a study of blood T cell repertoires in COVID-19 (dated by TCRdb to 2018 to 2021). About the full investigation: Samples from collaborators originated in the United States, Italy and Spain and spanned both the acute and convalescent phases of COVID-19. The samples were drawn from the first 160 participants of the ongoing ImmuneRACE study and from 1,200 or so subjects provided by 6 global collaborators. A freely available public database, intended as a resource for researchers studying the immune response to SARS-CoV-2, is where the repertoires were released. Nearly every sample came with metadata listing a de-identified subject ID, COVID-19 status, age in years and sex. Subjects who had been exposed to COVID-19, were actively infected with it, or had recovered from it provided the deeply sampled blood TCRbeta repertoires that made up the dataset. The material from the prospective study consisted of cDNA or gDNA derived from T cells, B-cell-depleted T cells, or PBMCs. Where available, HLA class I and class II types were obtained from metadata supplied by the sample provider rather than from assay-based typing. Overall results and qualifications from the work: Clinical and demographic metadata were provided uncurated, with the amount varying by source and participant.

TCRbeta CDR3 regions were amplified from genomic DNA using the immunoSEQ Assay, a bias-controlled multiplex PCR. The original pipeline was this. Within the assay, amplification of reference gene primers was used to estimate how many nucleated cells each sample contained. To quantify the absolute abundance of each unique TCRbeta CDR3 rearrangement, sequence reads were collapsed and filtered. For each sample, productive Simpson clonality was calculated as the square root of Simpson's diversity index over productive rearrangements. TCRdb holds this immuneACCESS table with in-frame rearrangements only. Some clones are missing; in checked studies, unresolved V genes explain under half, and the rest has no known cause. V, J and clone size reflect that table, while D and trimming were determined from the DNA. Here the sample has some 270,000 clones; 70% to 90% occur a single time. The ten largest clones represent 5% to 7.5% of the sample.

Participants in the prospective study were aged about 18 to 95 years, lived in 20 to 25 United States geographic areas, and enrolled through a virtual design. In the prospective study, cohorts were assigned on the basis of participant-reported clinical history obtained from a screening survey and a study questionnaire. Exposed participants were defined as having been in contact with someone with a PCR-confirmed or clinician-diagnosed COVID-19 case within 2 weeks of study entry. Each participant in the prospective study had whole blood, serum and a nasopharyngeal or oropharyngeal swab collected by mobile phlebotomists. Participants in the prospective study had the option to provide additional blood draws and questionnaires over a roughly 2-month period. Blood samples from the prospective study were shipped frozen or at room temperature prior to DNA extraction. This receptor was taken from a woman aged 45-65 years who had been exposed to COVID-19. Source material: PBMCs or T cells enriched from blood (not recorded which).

CDR3 reads: CASSQGPRTEAFF. The nucleotide sequence is given as TGCGCCAGCAGCCAGGGCCCAAGGACTGAAGCTTTCTTT. The chain joins TRBV4-3 to TRBJ1-1; the D gene is unclear. The germline V gene yields LGHNA for CDR1 and YSLEER for CDR2. Taken from cysteine to phenylalanine, the CDR3 has 13 residues. The retained sequence is limited to the CDR3, 39 bases, with the frame set at the first base. A distance of 10 bases separates the germline ends of V and J, which lose 3 bases and 5 bases respectively.